These 21 T cell receptor beta chains came from one sample sequenced in a study of graft-versus-host responses after intestinal transplantation. Assay used: immunoSEQ multiplex PCR; TCRdb lists only in-frame clones, some missing. The sample yields about 9,600 clones, approximately 80% seen once. The starting material, graft tissue, was processed to release intraepithelial and lamina propria lymphocytes. Sequenced material: ileum tissue, taken less than 480 days after intestinal transplantation. Every receptor here comes from a human patient who received an intestinal transplant, so some T cells may come from the graft donor.

This clone was observed a few times. V and J are TRBV25-1 and TRBJ2-1; 10 bases agree with TRBD2. The length of the CDR3 is 18 residues. J lost 8 bases, V lost 0 bases, and 13 bases had no gene match. The V gene's germline CDR1 is MGHDK and CDR2 SYGVNS. The CDR3 sequence is CASSEYGPGSGGADEQFF. The CDR3 bases are TGTGCCAGCAGTGAATACGGACCGGGGAGCGGGGGGGCCGATGAGCAGTTCTTC.

CDR3 DNA sequence: TGTGCCAGTACAAGGATGGGACAGGGAATTACCGGGGAGCTGTTTTTT. This codes for CASTRMGQGITGELFF. The chain couples TRBV19 to TRBJ2-2, with 9 bases aligning to TRBD1. The CDR3 runs to 16 residues. Unmatched junction bases numbered 11, after V lost 7 bases and J lost 5 bases. The germline V gene has CDR1 LNHDA and CDR2 SQIVND (reference sequence).

In this sample, this clone turned up a few times. The V gene is TRBV6-6, the J gene TRBJ1-2; 8 positions agree with TRBD1. Germline V CDR1 and CDR2: MNHNY, SVGAGI (reference sequence). The CDR3 is 15 amino acids. Unmatched junction bases numbered 10, after V lost 7 bases and J lost 3 bases. CDR3 bases: TGTGCCAGCATCCTTCCCCAGGGGGCTGACTATGGCTACACCTTC. Residues: CASILPQGADYGYTF.

For this clone: The same CDR3 is also encoded by other DNA sequences in this sample. The rearrangement joins TRBV6-4 to TRBJ2-3; 10 bases match TRBD2. The CDR3 runs 15 residues. V lost 0 bases to trimming and J lost 4 bases; unmatched junction nucleotides: 1. Germline assignment: CDR1 MRHNA and CDR2 SNTAGT. CDR3 in amino acids: CASSDSSGGADTQYF. Written as DNA, the CDR3 is TGTGCCAGCAGTGACTCGAGCGGGGGGGCAGATACGCAGTATTTT.

This chain links TRBV28 with TRBJ2-7; 9 bases align to TRBD1. V shed 5 bases and J 1 base; nucleotides not matched to a gene: 9. CDR3 length: 16 residues. From germline, CDR1 is MDHEN and CDR2 SYDVKM. The CDR3, as DNA: TGTGCCAGCAGTCGACTGACCGGGACAGGGTCCTACGAGCAGTACTTC. Amino acid sequence: CASSRLTGTGSYEQYF. The complete variable domain, with remaining parts taken from reference TRBV28 and TRBJ2-7, reads DVKVTQSSRYLVKRTGEKVFLECVQDMDHENMFWYRQDPGLGLRLIYFSYDVKMKEKGDIPEGYSVSREKKERFSLILESASTNQTSMYLCASSRLTGTGSYEQYFGPGTRLTVT.

This clone has only a few counts. The rearrangement joins TRBV9 to TRBJ2-5, with D possibly TRBD1 on 7 matching bases. Trimming cost V 5 bases and J 5 bases, with 13 bases left between them. The CDR3 contains 13 residues. Germline V gene lookup returns CDR1 SGDLS and CDR2 YYNGEE. CDR3 region: CASSQGGRETQYF. The CDR3 coding sequence is TGTGCCAGCAGTCAGGGGGGCCGTGAGACCCAGTACTTC.

This clone came up a few times. The V call is TRBV6-5, the J call TRBJ1-2; 7 bases match TRBD1. This CDR3 has 13 amino acids. V gave up 8 bases and J gave up 3 bases; unmatched junction bases: 6. CDR1 and CDR2 from the germline V gene are MNHEY and SVGAGI. The CDR3 sequence is CASLQGGDYGYTF. Written as DNA, the CDR3 is TGTGCCAGCCTTCAGGGGGGGGACTATGGCTACACCTTC.

The V gene is TRBV27, the J gene TRBJ2-3, with a weak D call TRBD2 (6 bases). This CDR3 contains 15 residues. Trimming shortened V by 3 bases and J by 3 bases, and 13 bases separated the two germline ends. Germline CDR1 and CDR2: MNHEY and SMNVEV (reference sequence). CDR3 nucleotide sequence: TGTGCCAGCAGTTTTTCGGCTAGCGTAACAGATACGCAGTATTTT. Amino acids: CASSFSASVTDTQYF.

The genes are TRBV4-2 and TRBJ2-3; a weak D match, TRBD2 (6 bases). Trimming left V 1 base short and J 2 bases short, with 10 bases between. Germline V gives CDR1 LGHNA, CDR2 YNFKEQ. The CDR3 spans 15 residues. The CDR3 DNA sequence: TGTGCCAGCAGCCAAGGAACGGGGGACACAGATACGCAGTATTTT. It yields the protein CASSQGTGDTDTQYF.

The rearrangement uses TRBV2 and TRBJ2-5; no reliable D call. The CDR3 is made up of 14 amino acids. Trimming cost V 6 bases and J 3 bases, with 14 bases left between them. The germline CDR1 and CDR2 sequences are SNHLY and FYNNEI. The CDR3 here is CASSLLRTEETQYF. CDR3 DNA sequence: TGTGCCAGCAGCTTACTCAGGACGGAAGAGACCCAGTACTTC. Complete variable domain (other parts from reference TRBV2 and TRBJ2-5): EPEVTQTPSHQVTQMGQEVILRCVPISNHLYFYWYRQILGQKVEFLVSFYNNEISEKSEIFDDQFSVERPDGSNFTLKIRSTKLEDSAMYFCASSLLRTEETQYFGPGTRLLVL.

V and J are TRBV5-1 and TRBJ2-6; D unclear. Trimming took off 4 bases at V and 1 base at J, with 12 bases between the two ends. CDR3 length: 16 residues. Germline V gene data show CDR1 as SGHRS and CDR2 as YFSETQ. The CDR3 DNA is TGCGCCAGCAGCAATGGACGGTCATCTGGGGCCAACGTCCTGACTTTC. Its translation: CASSNGRSSGANVLTF.

The V call is TRBV28, the J call TRBJ2-2, with TRBD1 matching 7 bases. V lost 7 bases, J lost 3 bases, and 8 bases stayed unmatched. The CDR3 sequence is 15 residues long. In germline, CDR1 is MDHEN, CDR2 SYDVKM. Here the CDR3 reads CASKKTGDYTGELFF. CDR3 coding DNA: TGTGCCAGCAAGAAAACAGGGGATTACACCGGGGAGCTGTTTTTT.

The V gene is TRBV14, the J gene TRBJ2-3; D is perhaps TRBD1 (5 bases). With 3 bases removed from V and 4 bases from J, the gap between germline ends came to 5 bases. Per the germline V gene, CDR1 is SGHDN and CDR2 is FVKESK. This CDR3 is built from 12 residues. Here the CDR3 reads CASSHRADTQYF. Here the CDR3 DNA reads TGTGCCAGCAGCCACAGGGCAGATACGCAGTATTTT.

The gene calls are TRBV11-2 and TRBJ1-2; TRBD1 is a possible D gene (6 bases). The V and J ends lost 1 base and 5 bases respectively, with 11 bases between them. The CDR3 length is 14 residues. Germline-derived CDR1 and CDR2 are SGHAT and FQNNGV. In DNA, the CDR3 is TGTGCCAGCAGCTTAGCGGGACAAAAGTATGGCTACACCTTC. This codes for CASSLAGQKYGYTF.

In DNA, the CDR3 is TGTGCCAGCAGGGGACTAGCGGGGGGGCCAGATACGCAGTATTTT. Its translation: CASRGLAGGPDTQYF. This rearrangement joins TRBV6-4 to TRBJ2-3; 16 positions agree with TRBD2. V gave up 6 bases and J gave up 4 bases; unmatched junction bases: 1. From germline, CDR1 is MRHNA and CDR2 SNTAGT. CDR3 length equals 15 residues.

To note about this clone: One end of the junction fails to match germline, which may point to a read error. The sample holds other DNA sequences that translate to the same CDR3. The rearrangement joins TRBV6-1 to TRBJ2-3; D is ambiguous. From germline, CDR1 is MNHNS and CDR2 SASEGT. The CDR3 contains 15 residues. The CDR3 bases are TGCGCCAGCAGTGAAGCCGGCGGAAACACAGATACGCAGTATTTT. Its translation is CASSEAGGNTDTQYF.

This rearrangement joins TRBV5-4 to TRBJ1-2, with 8 bases lining up with TRBD1. Germline CDR1 and CDR2: SGHNT and YYREEE (reference sequence). CDR3 length: 14 amino acids. V dropped 3 bases and J dropped 8; count of bases not matched to a gene: 9. CDR3 in amino acids: CASSWTGNNVGYTF. CDR3 DNA sequence: TGTGCCAGCAGCTGGACAGGGAATAATGTCGGCTACACCTTC.

The sample holds a few counts of this clone. The chain combines TRBV11-2 with TRBJ2-3, with 12 bases that match TRBD2. The CDR3 loop spans 16 amino acids. Germline V gene data show CDR1 as SGHAT and CDR2 as FQNNGV. V trimming: 4 bases; J trimming: 3 bases; junction bases outside the gene matches: 5. The CDR3 sequence: CASSSLAGGGTDTQYF. Written as DNA, the CDR3 is TGTGCCAGCAGCTCACTAGCGGGGGGAGGGACAGATACGCAGTATTTT.

Only a few counts were recorded for this clone. CDR3 sequence: CASSLEAGALYEQYF. The CDR3 DNA is TGTGCCAGCAGCTTAGAAGCAGGGGCCCTCTACGAGCAGTACTTC. V gene TRBV7-9 combines with J gene TRBJ2-7; maybe TRBD1 (6 bases). The CDR3 has 15 residues. The V end lost 1 base, the J end lost 3 bases, and 13 bases lay between the germline ends. From germline, CDR1 is SEHNR and CDR2 FQNEAQ (reference sequence).

CDR3 coding DNA: TGTGCCAGCAGCACGTCGGGACAGACCAAGTCACCCCTCCACTTT. This gives the protein CASSTSGQTKSPLHF. The J gene is TRBJ1-6, the V gene TRBV21-1; the table assigns TRBD1, which was not confirmed against the DNA. TRBV21-1 represents a pseudogene. CDR3 length: 15 residues.

The count of this clone is one. The junction does not match germline at one end; this may be a read error. The V and J genes are TRBV7-9 and TRBJ2-3; D may be TRBD2 (6 bases). CDR1 is SEHNR and CDR2 is FQNEAQ in the germline V gene (reference sequence). The CDR3 contains 19 residues. In DNA form, the CDR3 reads TGTGCCAACAGCTTCTTCGGACTGCGGGGACGATTTAGTCCAGATACGCAGTATTTT. As protein: CANSFFGLRGRFSPDTQYF.